One TCR beta chain is described in this entry. Its matching antigen is unknown. This sample was taken from a study of T cell responses to AZD1222 COVID-19 vaccine. There are 14 residues in the CDR3. In germline, CDR1 is SGHRS, CDR2 YFSETQ. The V end was cut by 2 bases, the J end by 4 bases, with 10 bases between. Sequenced by immunoSEQ multiplex PCR; TCRdb stores in-frame clones only, minus some. This sample yields around 100,000 clones, of which roughly 84% are seen a single time; approximately 16% belongs to the top ten. Study results and limitations: Dominant CD4 TCR responses targeted spike regions 160-218 and 743-854.

The sequence was collected from an adult in good health. The chain couples TRBV5-1 to TRBJ2-1; D perhaps matches TRBD1 (6 bases). The starting material was peripheral blood, obtained on day 0 of AZD1222 vaccination. The CDR3 loop is CASSFGQGYNEQFF. The CDR3 nucleotides read TGCGCCAGCAGCTTTGGGCAGGGGTACAATGAGCAGTTCTTC. The variable domain in full, completed from reference TRBV5-1 and TRBJ2-1, reads KAGVTQTPRYLIKTRGQQVTLSCSPISGHRSVSWYQQTPGQGLQFLFEYFSETQRNKGNFPGRFSGRQFSNSRSEMNVSTLELGDSALYLCASSFGQGYNEQFFGPGTRLTVL.